Each of the 19 T cell receptor beta chains below was sequenced from the same sample in a study of cytomegalovirus exposure and HLA in healthy donors. PCR primers comprised 60 Vbeta and 13 Jbeta primers. The data were produced by immunoSEQ multiplex PCR, yet TCRdb's version contains in-frame clones alone and is incomplete. The sample has fewer than 150,000 clones, about 80% seen once. Sequencing input: PBMCs. Receptor source: a male donor in good health and CMV-seronegative.

The rearrangement links TRBV7-8 to TRBJ1-2, with a possible D match to TRBD1 (5 bases). The CDR3 length is 14 residues. Looked up from germline, CDR1 is SGHVS and CDR2 is FQNEAQ. V gave up 5 bases and J gave up 5 bases, with 15 bases separating them. The DNA of the CDR3 is TGTGCCAGCAGCCCAAGCGGGGGTTGGTATGGCTACACCTTC. Protein sequence: CASSPSGGWYGYTF.

The J gene is TRBJ1-1, the V gene TRBV7-2; D gene unclear. The CDR3 is 15 amino acids. In germline, CDR1 is SGHTA, CDR2 FQGNSA. V lost 1 base to trimming and J lost 4 bases, with 13 bases between them. Here the CDR3 DNA reads TGTGCCAGCAGCTTAGGCTACGGGAGAGTCACTGAAGCTTTCTTT. Amino acid sequence: CASSLGYGRVTEAFF.

The J gene is TRBJ2-7, the V gene TRBV7-2; perhaps TRBD1 as D (7 bases). The germline V and J ends were trimmed by 5 bases and 4 bases, with 18 bases remaining between them. Germline V gene data show CDR1 as SGHTA and CDR2 as FQGNSA. The CDR3 extends over 15 amino acids. The CDR3 sequence is CASSRTGAGGYEQYF. The CDR3 bases are TGTGCCAGCAGCCGAACCGGGGCAGGGGGGTACGAGCAGTACTTC. Full variable domain (outside the CDR3, taken from reference TRBV7-2 and TRBJ2-7): GAGVSQSPSNKVTEKGKDVELRCDPISGHTALYWYRQSLGQGLEFLIYFQGNSAPDKSGLPSDRFSAERTGGSVSTLTIQRTQQEDSAVYLCASSRTGAGGYEQYFGPGTRLTVT.

The rearrangement links TRBV18 to TRBJ1-1; 8 bases fit TRBD1. The germline V gene encodes CDR1 KGHSH and CDR2 LQKENI. V was pared by 8 bases and J by 2 bases, with 4 bases of the junction left unmatched. The CDR3 sequence is 13 residues long. In DNA, the CDR3 is TGTGCCAGCACCGGGACAGGAAACACTGAAGCTTTCTTT. Protein product: CASTGTGNTEAFF.

The genes are TRBV5-8 and TRBJ2-6, with D possibly TRBD2 on 6 matching bases. The germline CDR1 and CDR2 sequences are SGHTS and YDEGEE. V lost 4 bases and J 1 base, leaving 9 bases between the germline ends. The CDR3 sequence is 15 residues long. CDR3 coding DNA: TGTGCCAGCAGCCCTGGGACTTCTGGGGCCAACGTCCTGACTTTC. It yields the protein CASSPGTSGANVLTF.

CDR3 nucleotide sequence: TGTGCCAGCAGCTCCTCCCGGGGGGCTACAATGCCGCAGTTCTTC. Translating it yields CASSSSRGATMPQFF. The chain has TRBV7-9 and TRBJ2-1, with D maybe TRBD2 (7 bases). The germline gives CDR1 SEHNR, CDR2 FQNEAQ (reference sequence). V dropped 4 bases and J dropped 12 bases, with 22 bases sitting between them. This CDR3 is 15 amino acids long.

This clone was recorded once. The V call is TRBV28, the J call TRBJ1-5; D unclear. V was trimmed by 6 bases and J by 5 bases, leaving 11 bases between them. The CDR3 is made up of 13 amino acids. Per germline, CDR1 MDHEN and CDR2 SYDVKM. The CDR3 region is CASSTANHQPQHF. CDR3 nucleotide sequence: TGTGCCAGCAGCACAGCTAACCATCAGCCCCAGCATTTT.

The V call is TRBV9, the J call TRBJ2-7; D not certain. The CDR3 contains 10 residues. Germline V gene sequence: CDR1 SGDLS, CDR2 YYNGEE. The V and J ends lost 7 bases and 6 bases respectively, with 8 bases between them. This CDR3 reads CASPRAEQYF. In DNA form, the CDR3 reads TGTGCCAGCCCCCGAGCCGAGCAGTACTTC.

The genes are TRBV4-2 and TRBJ2-7, with TRBD2 matching 11 bases. The CDR3 sequence is 14 residues long. Germline CDR1 LGHNA, CDR2 YNFKEQ. J gave up 11 bases and V 2 bases, and 8 bases lay outside the gene matches. CDR3 amino acids: CASSQKLAGVNKYF. The CDR3 DNA reads TGTGCCAGCAGCCAAAAACTAGCGGGGGTAAATAAGTACTTC.

V and J are TRBV28 and TRBJ1-1; weak D call: TRBD1 (6 bases). With 1 base removed from V and 6 bases from J, the gap between germline ends came to 18 bases. The CDR3 has 16 amino acids. Looked up from germline, CDR1 is MDHEN and CDR2 is SYDVKM. The chain's CDR3 is CASSLFSGQGKPEAFF. Here the CDR3 DNA reads TGTGCCAGCAGTTTATTTAGTGGGCAGGGGAAACCTGAAGCTTTCTTT.

This clone has just one count. This rearrangement joins TRBV18 to TRBJ1-5; D is ambiguous. The CDR3 is made up of 14 amino acids. CDR1 and CDR2 from the germline V gene are KGHSH and LQKENI. Deletions cut 2 bases from V and 4 bases from J, with 9 bases between. This chain's CDR3 is CASSPIADNQPQHF. The CDR3 DNA reads as TGTGCCAGCTCACCAATAGCGGATAATCAGCCCCAGCATTTT.

The chain employs TRBV15 and TRBJ1-1, with 7 bases fitting TRBD1. The ends lost 2 bases at V and 5 bases at J; junction bases unmatched: 11. CDR3 length equals 16 residues. Germline assignment: CDR1 LNHNV and CDR2 YYDKDF (reference sequence). The CDR3 sequence: CATSRNRGQGGTEAFF. The CDR3 nucleotides read TGTGCCACCAGCAGAAATAGGGGGCAGGGGGGTACTGAAGCTTTCTTT.

The rearrangement joins TRBV7-9 to TRBJ1-6, with 9 bases fitting TRBD1. Germline trimming cut 5 bases from V and 10 bases from J; bases unmatched to any gene: 9. The CDR3 has 15 residues. The germline gives CDR1 SEHNR, CDR2 FQNEAQ (reference sequence). The CDR3 reads CASSPGQGPDSPLHF. CDR3 sequence (DNA): TGTGCCAGCAGCCCAGGACAGGGGCCGGACTCACCCCTCCACTTT. Full variable domain (outside the CDR3, taken from reference TRBV7-9 and TRBJ1-6): DTGVSQNPRHKITKRGQNVTFRCDPISEHNRLYWYRQTLGQGPEFLTYFQNEAQLEKSRLLSDRFSAERPKGSFSTLEIQRTEQGDSAMYLCASSPGQGPDSPLHFGNGTRLTVT.

This chain connects TRBV2 to TRBJ1-2, with D perhaps matching TRBD1 (5 bases). This CDR3 is built from 15 residues. V lost 0 bases to trimming and J lost 5 bases, with 13 bases between them. The germline V gene has CDR1 SNHLY and CDR2 FYNNEI. CDR3 sequence reads: CASSEATGEAYGYTF. The CDR3 nucleotides are TGTGCCAGCAGTGAAGCTACGGGGGAGGCGTATGGCTACACCTTC.

The V call is TRBV2, the J call TRBJ1-4, with 7 bases matching TRBD1. The germline V gene encodes CDR1 SNHLY and CDR2 FYNNEI. CDR3 length: 14 residues. Germline trimming cut 6 bases from V and 4 bases from J; bases unmatched to any gene: 5. In DNA, the CDR3 is TGTGCCAGCAGATTAGGGACAGTTAATGAAAAACTGTTTTTT. It translates to CASRLGTVNEKLFF.

The gene calls are TRBV7-9 and TRBJ1-2, with D maybe TRBD1 (6 bases). Trimming removed 0 bases from V and 4 bases from J, with 21 bases in between. CDR3 length: 18 residues. Germline V gene lookup returns CDR1 SEHNR and CDR2 FQNEAQ (reference sequence). CDR3 sequence (DNA): TGTGCCAGCAGCTTAGCTCAGGGGTTTGGGTCGAGCAGCTATGGCTACACCTTC. This gives the protein CASSLAQGFGSSSYGYTF.

The V gene is TRBV15, the J gene TRBJ2-7, with 8 bases fitting TRBD2. Germline values: CDR1 LNHNV, CDR2 YYDKDF (reference sequence). V dropped 10 bases and J dropped 0; count of bases not matched to a gene: 8. This CDR3 region has 14 residues. Here the CDR3 reads CASSRGGSSYEQYF. The CDR3 bases are TGTGCCAGCTCTCGGGGGGGAAGCTCCTACGAGCAGTACTTC.

The rearrangement joins TRBV6-5 to TRBJ2-7; 8 bases map to TRBD2. The trim removed 3 bases at V and 3 bases at J, leaving 7 bases unmatched. CDR3 length: 15 residues. Germline V gives CDR1 MNHEY, CDR2 SVGAGI. The CDR3 reads CASSYHSGVSYEQYF. The CDR3 coding sequence is TGTGCCAGCAGTTATCATAGCGGGGTTAGCTACGAGCAGTACTTC.

In its sample, this clone was seen once. This chain uses TRBV28 with TRBJ2-7; D gene uncertain. The CDR3 loop spans 12 amino acids. Germline V gene sequence: CDR1 MDHEN, CDR2 SYDVKM. V lost 7 bases, J lost 2 bases, and 9 bases lay in between. Here the CDR3 DNA reads TGTGCCAGCACCGTCCCTCCCTACGAGCAGTACTTC. Its protein is CASTVPPYEQYF.